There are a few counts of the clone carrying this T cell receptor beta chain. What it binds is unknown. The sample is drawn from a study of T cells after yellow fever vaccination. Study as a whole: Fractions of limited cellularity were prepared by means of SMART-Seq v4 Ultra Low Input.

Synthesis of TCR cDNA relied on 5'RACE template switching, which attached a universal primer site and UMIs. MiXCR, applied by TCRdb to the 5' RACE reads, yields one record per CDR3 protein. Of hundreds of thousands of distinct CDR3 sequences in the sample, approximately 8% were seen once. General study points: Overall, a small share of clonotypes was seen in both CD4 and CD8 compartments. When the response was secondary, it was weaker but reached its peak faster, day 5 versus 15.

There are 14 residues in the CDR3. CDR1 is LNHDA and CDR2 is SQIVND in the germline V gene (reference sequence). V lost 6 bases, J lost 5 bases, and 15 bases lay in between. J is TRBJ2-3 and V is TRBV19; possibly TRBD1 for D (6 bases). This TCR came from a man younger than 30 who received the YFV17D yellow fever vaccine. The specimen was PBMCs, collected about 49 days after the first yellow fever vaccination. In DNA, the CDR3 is TGTGCCAGTAGATCCGCAGGGGAACAAGATACGCAGTATTTT. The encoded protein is CASRSAGEQDTQYF.